This section outlines one TCR beta chain sequence together with its context. Using immunoSEQ multiplex PCR, the repertoire was profiled, and TCRdb retains in-frame clones only, with some absent. The table lists tens of thousands of clones, about 80% of them singletons. This CDR3 is 14 amino acids long. The junction had 7 bases not matched to a gene; V was cut back by 4 bases and J by 4 bases. Germline CDR1 is SGHNT and CDR2 is YYREEE (reference sequence). The data were obtained in a study of blood T cell repertoires in COVID-19. Looking at the study overall: Whether acute or convalescent, the COVID-19 samples came from the United States, Italy and Spain.

The sample was peripheral blood. This sequence was found in a man aged 55 to 70 with active or convalescent COVID-19. J is TRBJ2-7 and V is TRBV5-4; 8 bases align to TRBD1. The CDR3 spells CASSTGQEGYEQYF. The CDR3, as DNA: TGTGCCAGCAGCACGGGACAGGAAGGTTACGAGCAGTACTTC. Variable domain in full (rest from reference TRBV5-4 and TRBJ2-7): ETGVTQSPTHLIKTRGQQVTLRCSSQSGHNTVSWYQQALGQGPQFIFQYYREEENGRGNFPPRFSGLQFPNYSSELNVNALELDDSALYLCASSTGQEGYEQYFGPGTRLTVT.